These 32 T cell receptor beta chains originate from one sample sequenced in a study of early T cells in non-severe SARS-CoV-2 infection. MiXCR, run by TCRdb on the 5' RACE reads, gives a single entry per CDR3 protein. This table holds more than 90,000 distinct CDR3 sequences, less than 15% found once. Specimen: whole blood. Every receptor here comes from an adult who was a healthcare worker with PCR-confirmed SARS-CoV-2 infection or an uninfected control (not recorded which).

This clonotype was seen more than once but under ten times. This rearrangement joins TRBV20-1 to TRBJ2-5; 9 nucleotides line up with TRBD2. CDR1 is DFQATT and CDR2 is SNEGSKA in the germline V gene (reference sequence). CDR3 length: 16 residues. V shed 5 bases and J 2 bases; nucleotides not matched to a gene: 12. Written as DNA, the CDR3 is TGCAGTGCTCCAGCTTGGGGTAGCGGGGGACAAGAGACCCAGTACTTC. It is translated as CSAPAWGSGGQETQYF.

This clonotype was observed at least ten times. The rearrangement uses TRBV7-8 and TRBJ2-7; D is possibly TRBD2 (5 bases). Germline CDR1 is SGHVS and CDR2 is FQNEAQ. V lost 6 bases and J 5 bases, leaving 14 bases between the germline ends. The CDR3 consists of 13 residues. The CDR3 nucleotides are TGTGCCAGCAGACCCCGGGGTCCCCACGAGCAGTACTTC. This encodes CASRPRGPHEQYF.

This clonotype has only a few counts. V is TRBV9 and J is TRBJ2-2; no clear D gene. The CDR3 has 14 amino acids. Trimming left V 0 bases short and J 3 bases short, with 6 bases between. Germline CDR1 SGDLS, CDR2 YYNGEE. In DNA form, the CDR3 reads TGTGCCAGCAGCGTAGCTAGGGACACCGGGGAGCTGTTTTTT. This encodes CASSVARDTGELFF.

This clonotype was counted at least ten times. The chain employs TRBV27 and TRBJ1-2; D unresolved. The CDR3 consists of 15 residues. V was cut by 3 bases and J by 4 bases, with 15 bases left in between. Germline-derived CDR1 and CDR2 are MNHEY and SMNVEV (reference sequence). CDR3 region: CASSFTLDGVYGYTF. The DNA of the CDR3 is TGTGCCAGCAGTTTCACCCTCGACGGAGTCTATGGCTACACCTTC.

In its sample, this clonotype was seen many times. The V and J genes are TRBV5-6 and TRBJ1-6, with D possibly matching TRBD1 (6 bases). V shed 5 bases and J shed 8 bases, with 17 bases lying between them. The CDR3 has 15 residues. The germline CDR1 and CDR2 sequences are SGHDT and YYEEEE. CDR3 loop: CASSRSPGGDSPLHF. The CDR3 DNA reads as TGTGCCAGCAGTCGCTCCCCGGGGGGCGATTCACCCCTCCACTTT.

V is TRBV28 and J is TRBJ1-1; D is unresolved. Germline values: CDR1 MDHEN, CDR2 SYDVKM. V was clipped by 7 bases and J by 5 bases, with 14 bases between them. The CDR3 is 13 residues long. The CDR3 spells CASMAPLGTEAFF. CDR3 nucleotides: TGTGCCAGCATGGCGCCCCTGGGTACTGAAGCTTTCTTT. Combining the CDR3 with reference TRBV28 and TRBJ1-1 gives the whole variable domain DVKVTQSSRYLVKRTGEKVFLECVQDMDHENMFWYRQDPGLGLRLIYFSYDVKMKEKGDIPEGYSVSREKKERFSLILESASTNQTSMYLCASMAPLGTEAFFGQGTRLTVV.

This clonotype was observed a handful of times. The V and J genes are TRBV28 and TRBJ2-7; 7 bases are shared with TRBD2. The CDR3 loop spans 13 amino acids. The J segment lost 3 bases and the V segment lost 6 bases, leaving 5 bases of the junction unmatched. From germline, CDR1 is MDHEN and CDR2 SYDVKM. The CDR3 DNA sequence: TGTGCCAGCAGAAGAGCGGGGAGCTACGAGCAGTACTTC. Residues: CASRRAGSYEQYF. The full variable domain, completed using reference TRBV28 and TRBJ2-7, is DVKVTQSSRYLVKRTGEKVFLECVQDMDHENMFWYRQDPGLGLRLIYFSYDVKMKEKGDIPEGYSVSREKKERFSLILESASTNQTSMYLCASRRAGSYEQYFGPGTRLTVT.

Remarks on this clonotype: A much larger clone sits a single nucleotide away, making a read error possible. This chain links TRBV7-3 with TRBJ1-1, with D possibly being TRBD1 (5 bases). Trimming took off 4 bases at V and 1 base at J, with 7 bases between the two ends. This CDR3 region has 13 residues. Germline lookup yields CDR1 SGHTA and CDR2 FQGTGA. For the CDR3, the DNA is TGTGCCAGCAGCTCGCAGGGGAACACTGAAGCTTTCTTT. This encodes CASSSQGNTEAFF.

This clonotype was seen a few times. V and J are TRBV5-8 and TRBJ1-5; 7 bases match TRBD1. The CDR3 totals 16 residues. Trimming at V came to 1 base and at J to 4 bases, leaving 8 bases not matched to a gene. CDR1 and CDR2 (germline): SGHTS, YDEGEE. The CDR3: CASSLSWGQPNQPQHF. As DNA, the CDR3 is TGTGCCAGCAGCTTGAGCTGGGGACAGCCAAATCAGCCCCAGCATTTT.

J is TRBJ2-7 and V is TRBV7-2; 7 nucleotides match TRBD2. CDR1 and CDR2 (germline): SGHTA, FQGNSA. CDR3 length: 15 residues. The ends lost 5 bases at V and 6 bases at J; junction bases unmatched: 13. As DNA, the CDR3 is TGTGCCAGCAGCCCTAATGGGCTAGCGGCGGGCGAGCAGTACTTC. Protein: CASSPNGLAAGEQYF.

This clonotype showed up many times. The rearrangement links TRBV20-1 to TRBJ1-5; TRBD1 is a possible D gene (6 bases). V lost 6 bases to trimming and J lost 6 bases, with 15 bases between them. The CDR3 has 13 residues. Germline loops: CDR1 DFQATT, CDR2 SNEGSKA (reference sequence). CDR3 protein: CSAPGGGRQPQHF. DNA for the CDR3: TGCAGTGCCCCTGGGGGGGGGCGTCAGCCCCAGCATTTT.

This clonotype was seen ten or more times. The chain joins TRBV19 to TRBJ2-2; D not resolved. Germline V lookup: CDR1 LNHDA, CDR2 SQIVND (reference sequence). CDR3 size: 14 residues. V dropped 2 bases and J dropped 3 bases, with 7 bases sitting between them. The DNA for the CDR3 is TGTGCCAGTAGTATACTCATCGACACCGGGGAGCTGTTTTTT. The encoded protein is CASSILIDTGELFF. The full variable domain, with the rest looked up from reference TRBV19 and TRBJ2-2, is DGGITQSPKYLFRKEGQNVTLSCEQNLNHDAMYWYRQDPGQGLRLIYYSQIVNDFQKGDIAEGYSVSREKKESFPLTVTSAQKNPTAFYLCASSILIDTGELFFGEGSRLTVL.

This clonotype was seen more than once but under ten times. The chain joins TRBV29-1 to TRBJ2-3, with D tentatively TRBD2 (7 bases). Trimming cost V 7 bases and J 0 bases, with 17 bases left between them. Germline CDR1 SQVTM, CDR2 ANQGSEA. CDR3 length: 15 residues. The CDR3 loop is CSGRAGARSTDTQYF. In DNA form, the CDR3 reads TGCAGCGGTCGGGCGGGGGCGCGAAGCACAGATACGCAGTATTTT.

This clonotype has at least ten counts. The chain employs TRBV7-8 and TRBJ1-1; D remains unclear. CDR1 and CDR2 from the germline V gene are SGHVS and FQNEAQ. The length of the CDR3 is 15 residues. Between the trimmed V and J ends, which lost 6 bases and 0 bases, there was a span of 14 bases. Here the CDR3 reads CASRLLSGMNTEAFF. CDR3 coding DNA: TGTGCCAGCAGGTTGTTGTCCGGAATGAACACTGAAGCTTTCTTT.

The sample holds many counts of this clonotype. This chain connects TRBV7-9 to TRBJ2-2; TRBD1 aligns across 11 bases. This CDR3 has 16 residues. CDR1 SEHNR and CDR2 FQNEAQ come from the germline V gene (reference sequence). J was trimmed by 1 base and V by 6 bases; bases with no gene match: 4. CDR3 amino acids: CASRQGTGGNTGELFF. The CDR3 DNA is TGTGCCAGCAGACAAGGGACAGGGGGGAACACCGGGGAGCTGTTTTTT.

There are a few counts of this clonotype. The chain joins TRBV11-2 to TRBJ1-1, with D perhaps TRBD1 (6 bases). The CDR3 consists of 15 residues. CDR1 and CDR2 from the germline V gene are SGHAT and FQNNGV. Trimming took off 5 bases at V and 4 bases at J, with 17 bases between the two ends. The CDR3 here is CASSHYRDRGTEAFF. CDR3 sequence (DNA): TGTGCCAGCAGCCATTACAGGGACCGCGGCACTGAAGCTTTCTTT.

This clonotype was seen ten or more times. The genes are TRBV3-1 and TRBJ1-5; D might be TRBD1 (5 bases). This CDR3 spans 13 amino acids. V was cut by 4 bases and J by 4 bases, with 8 bases left in between. The V gene's germline CDR1 is LGHDT and CDR2 YNNKEL (reference sequence). This CDR3 is CASSRQYNQPQHF. The CDR3 DNA is TGTGCCAGCAGCCGACAGTATAATCAGCCCCAGCATTTT.

This clonotype was picked up many times. The chain couples TRBV29-1 to TRBJ2-7, with D possibly being TRBD2 (5 bases). The germline CDR1 and CDR2 sequences are SQVTM and ANQGSEA. Trimming took 3 bases from V and 5 from J, leaving 11 bases between them. The CDR3 is made up of 12 amino acids. The chain's CDR3 is CSVEGHGDEQYF. DNA for the CDR3: TGCAGCGTTGAGGGTCACGGGGACGAGCAGTACTTC.

CDR3 residues: CASSVRDRPYNEQFF. CDR3 in DNA: TGTGCCAGCAGTGTCCGGGACAGGCCATACAATGAGCAGTTCTTC. This sequence joins TRBV25-1 and TRBJ2-1; 8 nucleotides match TRBD1. The CDR3 runs 15 residues. V lost 4 bases to trimming and J lost 4 bases; unmatched junction nucleotides: 6. Germline V gives CDR1 MGHDK, CDR2 SYGVNS.

Comments on this clonotype: This could be a read error, since a much larger clone is one nucleotide away. V usage is TRBV27 and J usage is TRBJ2-3, with TRBD2 matching 9 bases. Germline CDR1 reads MNHEY; CDR2 reads SMNVEV (reference sequence). The CDR3 totals 15 residues. This CDR3 reads CTSTNGRGGPDTQYF. CDR3 coding DNA: TGTACCAGCACGAATGGGCGGGGGGGCCCAGATACGCAGTATTTT.

V is TRBV5-1 and J is TRBJ2-5; tentatively, D is TRBD2 (6 bases). Trimming stripped 4 bases from V and 5 bases from J, with 18 bases between. CDR1 is SGHRS and CDR2 is YFSETQ in the germline V gene. This CDR3 spans 15 amino acids. CDR3 residues: CASSGRDSPGETQYF. The CDR3 DNA reads TGCGCCAGCAGCGGCAGGGACTCCCCGGGTGAGACCCAGTACTTC.

This clonotype has ten or more counts. This chain joins TRBV6-2 or TRBV6-3 and TRBJ2-1; 9 bases agree with TRBD2. The V segment lost 0 bases and the J segment 4 bases; nucleotides outside the gene matches: 7. The CDR3 has 17 residues. Germline lookup yields CDR1 MNHEY and CDR2 SVGEGT. The CDR3 sequence: CASSYSPASGVYNEQFF. CDR3 in DNA: TGTGCCAGCAGTTACTCACCTGCTAGCGGGGTTTACAATGAGCAGTTCTTC.

In its sample, this clonotype was seen a few times. The J gene is TRBJ1-1, the V gene TRBV4-1; unclear D gene. Germline V gene lookup returns CDR1 MGHRA and CDR2 YSYEKL. CDR3 length equals 15 residues. V lost 5 bases and J lost 2, with 15 bases in between. The CDR3, as DNA: TGCGCCAGCAGCTCCGAGTCACAGCGAAACACTGAAGCTTTCTTT. Protein sequence: CASSSESQRNTEAFF.

Many counts were recorded for this clonotype. This chain uses TRBV29-1 with TRBJ1-5; 10 bases line up with TRBD1. CDR1 and CDR2 from the germline V gene are SQVTM and ANQGSEA. V shed 6 bases, J shed 2 bases, and the junction held 4 bases outside the gene matches. This CDR3 spans 14 amino acids. CDR3 sequence: CSVGTGDGNQPQHF. The CDR3 nucleotides read TGCAGCGTCGGGACAGGGGATGGCAATCAGCCCCAGCATTTT.

The gene calls are TRBV6-5 and TRBJ1-1; D is possibly TRBD1 (5 bases). The V end lost 0 bases, the J end lost 4 bases, and 15 bases lay between the germline ends. This CDR3 region has 16 residues. Per the germline V gene, CDR1 is MNHEY and CDR2 is SVGAGI. The CDR3 is CASSYSALGEGTEAFF. The CDR3 bases are TGTGCCAGCAGTTACTCGGCCCTGGGGGAGGGCACTGAAGCTTTCTTT.

This clonotype showed up many times. The rearrangement joins TRBV5-1 to TRBJ2-1; the match to TRBD1 covers 7 bases. Germline V gives CDR1 SGHRS, CDR2 YFSETQ. The CDR3 consists of 15 residues. Trimming took 5 bases from V and 2 from J; bases not matched to a gene: 7. CDR3 in DNA: TGCGCCAGCAGGTCTGACAGGGCTCCCTACAATGAGCAGTTCTTC. Translated, it gives CASRSDRAPYNEQFF.

V and J are TRBV28 and TRBJ2-4; TRBD2 matches at 8 bases. V shed 7 bases and J 7 bases; nucleotides not matched to a gene: 9. Looked up from germline, CDR1 is MDHEN and CDR2 is SYDVKM. There are 14 residues in the CDR3. CDR3 region: CASTPGRAGNIQYF. The DNA of the CDR3 is TGTGCCAGCACCCCCGGGAGGGCCGGGAACATTCAGTACTTC. The complete variable domain, with remaining parts taken from reference TRBV28 and TRBJ2-4, reads DVKVTQSSRYLVKRTGEKVFLECVQDMDHENMFWYRQDPGLGLRLIYFSYDVKMKEKGDIPEGYSVSREKKERFSLILESASTNQTSMYLCASTPGRAGNIQYFGAGTRLSVL.

The chain has TRBV3-1 and TRBJ2-2; the D is unclear. Germline values: CDR1 LGHDT, CDR2 YNNKEL (reference sequence). The CDR3 length is 11 residues. V was clipped by 0 bases and J by 7 bases, with 0 bases between them. In DNA, the CDR3 is TGTGCCAGCAGCCAAGACGGGGAGCTGTTTTTT. Residues: CASSQDGELFF.

This clonotype was counted between two and nine times. V usage is TRBV4-2 and J usage is TRBJ1-5; no clear D gene. V was clipped by 0 bases and J by 6 bases, with 15 bases between them. The germline gives CDR1 LGHNA, CDR2 YNFKEQ. The CDR3 loop spans 16 amino acids. The CDR3 loop reads CASSQEGRQAGQPQHF. DNA of the CDR3: TGTGCCAGCAGCCAAGAGGGGAGGCAGGCTGGTCAGCCCCAGCATTTT.

This clonotype has at least ten counts. This rearrangement joins TRBV20-1 to TRBJ1-5; TRBD1 agrees at 7 bases. V gave up 1 base and J gave up 7 bases; unmatched junction bases: 4. The CDR3 contains 13 residues. Germline CDR1 reads DFQATT; CDR2 reads SNEGSKA (reference sequence). CDR3 amino acids: CSARVQGRQPQHF. CDR3 nucleotides: TGCAGTGCTAGAGTACAGGGGAGGCAGCCCCAGCATTTT.

This clonotype was seen repeatedly, ten times or more. The V and J genes are TRBV18 and TRBJ1-3, with D unresolved. Trimming took off 3 bases at V and 8 bases at J, with 8 bases between the two ends. This CDR3 is 12 amino acids long. CDR1 and CDR2 from the germline V gene are KGHSH and LQKENI. The CDR3 region has the DNA TGTGCCAGCTCACCGAACGGGGACACCATATATTTT. It encodes CASSPNGDTIYF.

The chain combines TRBV19 with TRBJ2-2; 8 bases agree with TRBD2. The CDR3 has 17 amino acids. Trimming cost V 7 bases and J 10 bases; bases outside gene matches: 20. Germline V gene data show CDR1 as LNHDA and CDR2 as SQIVND (reference sequence). DNA for the CDR3: TGTGCCAGTATCATGATCCCGGGACTAGGTTCCTCTCTGGAGCTGTTTTTT. It encodes CASIMIPGLGSSLELFF.